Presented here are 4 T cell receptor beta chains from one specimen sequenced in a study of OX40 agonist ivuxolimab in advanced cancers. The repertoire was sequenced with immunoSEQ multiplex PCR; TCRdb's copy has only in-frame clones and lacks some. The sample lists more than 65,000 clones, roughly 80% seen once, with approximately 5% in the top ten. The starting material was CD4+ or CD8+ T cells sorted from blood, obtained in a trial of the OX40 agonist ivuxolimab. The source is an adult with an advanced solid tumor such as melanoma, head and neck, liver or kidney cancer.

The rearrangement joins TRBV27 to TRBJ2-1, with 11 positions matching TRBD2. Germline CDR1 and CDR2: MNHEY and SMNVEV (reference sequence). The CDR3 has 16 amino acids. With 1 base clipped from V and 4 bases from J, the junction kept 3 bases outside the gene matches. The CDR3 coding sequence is TGTGCCAGCAGTTTATTGAGGACTAGCGGGTACAATGAGCAGTTCTTC. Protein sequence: CASSLLRTSGYNEQFF.

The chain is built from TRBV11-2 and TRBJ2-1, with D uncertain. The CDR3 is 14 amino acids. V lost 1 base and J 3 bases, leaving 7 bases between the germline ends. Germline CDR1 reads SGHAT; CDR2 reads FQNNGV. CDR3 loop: CASSLVARYNEQFF. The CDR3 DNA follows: TGTGCCAGCAGCTTAGTGGCGCGCTACAATGAGCAGTTCTTC.

CDR3 DNA: TGTGCCAGCAGCGACAGGACAGGGGCCGGGCCCCAGCATTTT. Translating it yields CASSDRTGAGPQHF. The chain links TRBV4-2 to TRBJ1-5, with 9 bases identical to TRBD1. The CDR3 runs 14 residues. The V gene's germline CDR1 is LGHNA and CDR2 YNFKEQ. V shed 5 bases, J shed 9 bases, and the junction held 8 bases outside the gene matches.

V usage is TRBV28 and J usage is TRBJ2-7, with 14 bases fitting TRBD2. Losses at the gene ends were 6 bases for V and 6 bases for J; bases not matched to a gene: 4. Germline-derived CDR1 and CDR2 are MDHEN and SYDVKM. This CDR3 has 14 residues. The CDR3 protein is CASSPGTSGSEQYF. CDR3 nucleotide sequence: TGTGCCAGCAGCCCAGGGACTAGCGGGAGCGAGCAGTACTTC.